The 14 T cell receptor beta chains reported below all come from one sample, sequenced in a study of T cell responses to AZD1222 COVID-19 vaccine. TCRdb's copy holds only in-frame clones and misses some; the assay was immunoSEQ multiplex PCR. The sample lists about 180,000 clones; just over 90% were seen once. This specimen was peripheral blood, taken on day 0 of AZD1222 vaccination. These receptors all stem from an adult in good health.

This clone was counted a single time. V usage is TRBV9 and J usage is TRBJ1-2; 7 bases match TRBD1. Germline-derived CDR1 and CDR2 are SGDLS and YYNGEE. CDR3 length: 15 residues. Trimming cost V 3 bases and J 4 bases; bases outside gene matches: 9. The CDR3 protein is CASSARGRGSYGYTF. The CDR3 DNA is TGTGCCAGCAGCGCGAGAGGCAGGGGGAGCTATGGCTACACCTTC.

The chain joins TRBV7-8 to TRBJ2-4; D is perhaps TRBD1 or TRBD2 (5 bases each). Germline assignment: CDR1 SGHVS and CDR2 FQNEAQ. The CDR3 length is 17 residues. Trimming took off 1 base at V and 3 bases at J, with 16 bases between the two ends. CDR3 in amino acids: CASSLGGMGVGKNIQYF. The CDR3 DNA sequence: TGTGCCAGCAGCTTAGGAGGGATGGGGGTTGGCAAAAACATTCAGTACTTC. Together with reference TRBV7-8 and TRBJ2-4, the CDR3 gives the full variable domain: GAGVSQSPRYKVAKRGQDVALRCDPISGHVSLFWYQQALGQGPEFLTYFQNEAQLDKSGLPSDRFFAERPEGSVSTLKIQRTQQEDSAVYLCASSLGGMGVGKNIQYFGAGTRLSVL.

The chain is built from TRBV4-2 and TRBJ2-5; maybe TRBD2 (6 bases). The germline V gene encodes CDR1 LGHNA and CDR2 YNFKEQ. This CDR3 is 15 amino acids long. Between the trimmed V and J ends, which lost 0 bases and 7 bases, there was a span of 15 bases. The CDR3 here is CASSQDRAGLGTQYF. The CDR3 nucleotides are TGTGCCAGCAGCCAAGATAGGGCGGGACTGGGGACCCAGTACTTC.

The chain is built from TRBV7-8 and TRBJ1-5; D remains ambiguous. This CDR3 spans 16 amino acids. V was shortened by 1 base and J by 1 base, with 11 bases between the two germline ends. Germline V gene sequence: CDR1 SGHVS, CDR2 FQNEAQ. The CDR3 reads CASSLGLVGSNQPQHF. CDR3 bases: TGTGCCAGCAGCTTAGGACTAGTGGGCAGCAATCAGCCCCAGCATTTT. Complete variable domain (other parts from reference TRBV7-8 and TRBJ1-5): GAGVSQSPRYKVAKRGQDVALRCDPISGHVSLFWYQQALGQGPEFLTYFQNEAQLDKSGLPSDRFFAERPEGSVSTLKIQRTQQEDSAVYLCASSLGLVGSNQPQHFGDGTRLSIL.

This CDR3 reads CAWSVPGGGKLFF. The CDR3 coding sequence is TGTGCCTGGAGTGTACCGGGGGGGGGAAAACTGTTTTTT. The chain has TRBV30 and TRBJ1-4; weak D call: TRBD1 (5 bases). CDR1 and CDR2 from the germline V gene are GTSNPN and SVGIG (reference sequence). The V gene lost 0 bases and the J gene lost 10 bases, with 12 bases spanning the gap. This CDR3 contains 13 residues.

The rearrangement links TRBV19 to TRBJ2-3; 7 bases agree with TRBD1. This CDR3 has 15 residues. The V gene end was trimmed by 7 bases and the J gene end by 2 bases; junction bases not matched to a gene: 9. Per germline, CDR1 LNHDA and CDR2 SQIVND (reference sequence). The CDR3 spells CASTPRDSFTDTQYF. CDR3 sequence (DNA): TGTGCCAGTACCCCGAGGGACAGTTTCACAGATACGCAGTATTTT.

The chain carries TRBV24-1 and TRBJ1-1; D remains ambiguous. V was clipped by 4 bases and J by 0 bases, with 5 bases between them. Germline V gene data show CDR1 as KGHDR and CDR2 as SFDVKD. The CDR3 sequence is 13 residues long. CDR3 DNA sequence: TGTGCCACCAGTGAAGGGATGAACACTGAAGCTTTCTTT. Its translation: CATSEGMNTEAFF.

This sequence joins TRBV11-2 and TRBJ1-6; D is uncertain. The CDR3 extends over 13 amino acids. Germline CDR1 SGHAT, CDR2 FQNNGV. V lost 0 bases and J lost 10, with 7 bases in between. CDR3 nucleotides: TGTGCCAGCAGCTTAGAGGCGGGCTCACCCCTCCACTTT. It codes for CASSLEAGSPLHF.

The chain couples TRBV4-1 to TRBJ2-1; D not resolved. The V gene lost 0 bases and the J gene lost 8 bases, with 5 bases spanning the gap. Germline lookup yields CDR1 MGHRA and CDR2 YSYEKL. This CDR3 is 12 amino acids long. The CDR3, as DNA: TGCGCCAGCAGCCAAGATGTGGATGAGCAGTTCTTC. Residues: CASSQDVDEQFF.

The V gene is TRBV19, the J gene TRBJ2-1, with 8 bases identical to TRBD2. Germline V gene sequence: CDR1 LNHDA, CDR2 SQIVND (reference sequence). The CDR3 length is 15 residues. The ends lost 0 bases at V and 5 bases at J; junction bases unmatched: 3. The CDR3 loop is CASSIDREGNNEQFF. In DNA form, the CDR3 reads TGTGCCAGTAGTATAGATCGGGAGGGGAACAATGAGCAGTTCTTC.

The CDR3: CASSEFVRQQETQYF. In DNA form, the CDR3 reads TGTGCCAGCAGTGAATTTGTGCGACAACAAGAGACCCAGTACTTC. The rearrangement links TRBV25-1 to TRBJ2-5, with D unresolved. CDR3 length: 15 amino acids. V lost 1 base, J lost 2 bases, and 11 bases lay in between. Germline CDR1 and CDR2: MGHDK and SYGVNS.

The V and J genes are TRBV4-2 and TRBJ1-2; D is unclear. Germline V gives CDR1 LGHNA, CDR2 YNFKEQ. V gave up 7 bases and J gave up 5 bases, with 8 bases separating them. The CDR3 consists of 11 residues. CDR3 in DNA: TGTGCCAGCACAGAAGGTTATGGCTACACCTTC. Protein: CASTEGYGYTF.

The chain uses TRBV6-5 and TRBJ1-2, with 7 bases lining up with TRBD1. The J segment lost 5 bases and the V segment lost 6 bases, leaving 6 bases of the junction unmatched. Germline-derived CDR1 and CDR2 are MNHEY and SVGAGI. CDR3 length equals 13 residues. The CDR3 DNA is TGTGCCAGCAGCTGGGGGACAGATTATGGCTACACCTTC. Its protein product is CASSWGTDYGYTF.

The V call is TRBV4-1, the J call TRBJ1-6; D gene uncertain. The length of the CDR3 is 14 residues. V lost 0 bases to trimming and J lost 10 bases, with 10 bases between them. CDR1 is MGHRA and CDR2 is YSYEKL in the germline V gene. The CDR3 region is CASSQDPPGSPLHF. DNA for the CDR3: TGCGCCAGCAGCCAAGATCCCCCGGGGTCACCCCTCCACTTT.